This is a list of T cell receptor beta chains from one sample in a study of control samples from healthy donors and cancer patients. The table came from immunoSEQ multiplex PCR; TCRdb's copy has only in-frame clones and leaves some out. The sample contains some 96,000 clones, roughly 84% of which appear only once. The sample was blood. These receptors came from a woman between 45 and 60 years old in good health. Both conserved end residues are part of each CDR3. D genes are given only for firm matches. Not all rows give a size; the values are once, few, many and, for expanded clones, a class.

NA	14	NA	TRBV6-5	TRBJ2-1	CASSTGRSYNEQFF	TGTGCCAGCAGCACAGGGAGATCCTACAATGAGCAGTTCTTC
TRBD1	14	NA	TRBV5-1	TRBJ1-2	CASRDSGGDYGYTF	TGCGCCAGCCGGGACTCAGGGGGGGACTATGGCTACACCTTC
NA	14	NA	TRBV2	TRBJ1-2	CASSERRVSYGYTF	TGTGCCAGCAGTGAAAGGAGGGTGAGCTATGGCTACACCTTC
NA	12	NA	TRBV6-5	TRBJ1-5	CASRQDHQPQHF	TGTGCCAGTCGACAGGATCATCAGCCCCAGCATTTT
TRBD2	21	once	TRBV6-2/TRBV6-3	TRBJ2-1	CASSYPTAVTSGTISYNEQFF	TGTGCCAGCAGTTACCCAACCGCTGTGACTAGCGGGACCATCTCCTACAATGAGCAGTTCTTC
NA	14	NA	TRBV5-1	TRBJ1-1	CASSFSPRDTEAFF	TGCGCCAGCAGCTTTTCACCCAGGGACACTGAAGCTTTCTTT
NA	15	NA	TRBV5-6	TRBJ1-2	CASSLVSAVDYGYTF	TGTGCCAGCAGCTTGGTTTCAGCGGTTGACTATGGCTACACCTTC
TRBD2	16	once	TRBV9	TRBJ2-3	CASRLVASGSTDTQYF	TGTGCCAGCAGATTGGTGGCTAGCGGGAGTACAGATACGCAGTATTTT
NA	14	NA	TRBV2	TRBJ2-1	CATTEEISYNEQFF	TGTGCCACCACGGAGGAGATCTCCTACAATGAGCAGTTCTTC
NA	13	NA	TRBV29-1	TRBJ2-7	CSVPGHNSYEQYF	TGCAGCGTGCCGGGACATAACTCCTACGAGCAGTACTTC
NA	16	NA	TRBV11-2	TRBJ2-5	CASSLGGTRGQETQYF	TGTGCCAGCAGCTTAGGGGGAACTAGAGGTCAAGAGACCCAGTACTTC
NA	13	NA	TRBV27	TRBJ1-5	CASSSPLGQPQHF	TGTGCCAGCAGTTCCCCCCTAGGCCAGCCCCAGCATTTT
NA	16	NA	TRBV6-2/TRBV6-3	TRBJ2-3	CASSLRTFSSTDTQYF	TGTGCCAGCAGTTTGCGGACGTTTTCAAGCACAGATACGCAGTATTTT
NA	12	few	TRBV7-9	TRBJ2-5	CASSGLGETQYF	TGTGCCAGCAGCGGCCTGGGGGAGACCCAGTACTTC
NA	15	NA	TRBV10-1	TRBJ2-7	CASSGGDGSSYEQYF	TGCGCCAGCAGTGGAGGGGACGGGTCCTCCTACGAGCAGTACTTC
NA	12	once	TRBV9	TRBJ1-3	CASSVGSNTIYF	TGTGCCAGCAGCGTAGGATCCAACACCATATATTTT
NA	18	NA	TRBV7-9	TRBJ2-2	CASSLAIRATANTGELFF	TGTGCCAGCAGCTTAGCGATAAGGGCGACTGCGAACACCGGGGAGCTGTTTTTT
NA	15	NA	TRBV7-9	TRBJ1-2	CASSLAGGSNYGYTF	TGTGCCAGCAGCTTAGCAGGGGGGAGTAACTATGGCTACACCTTC
NA	12	NA	TRBV12-3/TRBV12-4	TRBJ2-1	CASSNSFNEQFF	TGTGCCAGCAGCAACAGTTTCAATGAGCAGTTCTTC
NA	14	NA	TRBV2	TRBJ2-3	CASSVQGGADTQYF	TGTGCCAGCAGTGTTCAGGGTGGAGCAGATACGCAGTATTTT
TRBD1	16	NA	TRBV4-1	TRBJ2-7	CASSLSRQGGSYEQYF	TGCGCCAGCAGCCTTTCGAGACAGGGCGGCTCCTACGAGCAGTACTTC
NA	14	NA	TRBV5-6	TRBJ2-1	CASSLVAPWDEQFF	TGTGCCAGCAGCTTGGTAGCCCCTTGGGATGAGCAGTTCTTC
NA	14	NA	TRBV20-1	TRBJ2-1	CSASFPTGWSEQFF	TGCAGTGCTAGTTTCCCCACCGGGTGGAGTGAGCAGTTCTTC
NA	15	NA	TRBV5-8	TRBJ1-5	CASSLVRRDNQPQHF	TGTGCCAGCAGCTTGGTGCGGAGAGACAATCAGCCCCAGCATTTT
TRBD1	15	NA	TRBV5-1	TRBJ2-3	CASSVTRTGTDTQYF	TGCGCCAGCAGCGTCACTCGGACAGGTACAGATACGCAGTATTTT
TRBD2	15	NA	TRBV7-9	TRBJ2-1	CASSPGLAAHNEQFF	TGTGCCAGCAGCCCTGGACTAGCGGCCCACAATGAGCAGTTCTTC
NA	15	NA	TRBV27	TRBJ1-5	CASSLYGALRQPQHF	TGTGCCAGCAGTTTATACGGGGCTTTGCGTCAGCCCCAGCATTTT
NA	12	NA	TRBV4-1	TRBJ2-3	CASSQDRDTQYF	TGCGCCAGCAGCCAAGATCGTGATACGCAGTATTTT
TRBD2	14	NA	TRBV5-4	TRBJ2-5	CASSFSGGQETQYF	TGTGCCAGCAGCTTCTCGGGGGGACAAGAGACCCAGTACTTC
NA	17	NA	TRBV27	TRBJ1-6	CASKGHALISYNSPLHF	TGTGCCAGCAAAGGACATGCCCTAATCTCCTATAATTCACCCCTCCACTTT
NA	15	NA	TRBV11-2	TRBJ1-5	CASSLGDSPHQPQHF	TGTGCCAGCAGCTTAGGGGATTCTCCCCATCAGCCCCAGCATTTT
TRBD1	14	NA	TRBV9	TRBJ1-1	CASSALTGRNEAFF	TGTGCCAGCAGCGCCCTGACAGGGAGGAATGAAGCTTTCTTT
NA	18	NA	TRBV7-2	TRBJ1-5	CASREPGGLTRGNQPQHF	TGTGCCAGCAGGGAACCTGGGGGCCTAACCCGGGGAAATCAGCCCCAGCATTTT
TRBD2	16	NA	TRBV4-2	TRBJ2-1	CASSPGGSGRLNEQFF	TGTGCCAGCAGCCCCGGGGGCAGCGGGAGGCTGAATGAGCAGTTCTTC
NA	11	NA	TRBV6-6	TRBJ2-3	CASSSPGSQYF	TGTGCCAGCAGTTCCCCCGGGTCGCAGTATTTT
NA	13	NA	TRBV6-4	TRBJ1-1	CASRSRENTEAFF	TGTGCCAGCAGGAGCAGGGAGAACACTGAAGCTTTCTTT
NA	14	NA	TRBV2	TRBJ1-1	CASSGWLQNTEAFF	TGTGCCAGCAGCGGATGGCTACAGAACACTGAAGCTTTCTTT
TRBD1	15	NA	TRBV7-9	TRBJ1-2	CASSSWTGNNYGYTF	TGTGCCAGCAGCTCGTGGACAGGGAACAACTATGGCTACACCTTC
NA	15	NA	TRBV30	TRBJ1-5	CACRDNQYSNQPQHF	TGTGCCTGCCGGGACAACCAGTATAGCAATCAGCCCCAGCATTTT
NA	19	NA	TRBV7-3	TRBJ2-1	CASSPQSGAELISYNEQFF	TGTGCCAGCAGCCCCCAAAGTGGCGCCGAGCTTATCTCCTACAATGAGCAGTTCTTC
NA	12	NA	TRBV19	TRBJ1-2	CAIADSYYGYTF	TGTGCCATCGCGGACAGCTACTATGGCTACACCTTC
NA	18	NA	TRBV7-9	TRBJ2-1	CASSLHLGRGLDNNEQFF	TGTGCCAGCAGCTTACATTTAGGGCGAGGGCTAGACAACAATGAGCAGTTCTTC
NA	14	NA	TRBV7-9	TRBJ1-1	CASTLQVLNTEAFF	TGTGCCAGCACCCTACAGGTGTTAAACACTGAAGCTTTCTTT
NA	13	NA	TRBV12-3/TRBV12-4	TRBJ1-6	CASSRSSNSPLHF	TGTGCCAGCAGCCGCTCATCTAATTCACCCCTCCACTTT
NA	14	NA	TRBV7-9	TRBJ2-1	CASLGPKEINEQFF	TGTGCCAGCCTCGGCCCGAAGGAAATCAATGAGCAGTTCTTC
NA	17	NA	TRBV25-1	TRBJ2-2	CASSEYIPARGTGELFF	TGTGCCAGCAGTGAATATATTCCGGCCCGGGGTACCGGGGAGCTGTTTTTT